A selection of T cell receptor beta chains follows, all from one sample in a study of T cell repertoires in cytomegalovirus infection. TCRdb redid the calling of the reads with MiXCR, one entry per CDR3 protein. This sample has 600,000 to 800,000 distinct CDR3 sequences, with roughly 26% found just once. The specimen sequenced was CD8+ T cells from PBMCs. The receptors were gathered from a human donor in good health (CMV status not recorded). Some clones in this sample may be carry-over from other donors' samples. CDR3s include the opening cysteine and the closing phenylalanine or tryptophan. D genes are given only for firm matches. Not every row has a clone size; where given, it reads once, few, many or a size class.

length: 16; V: TRBV7-6; D: -; J: TRBJ2-6; size: many; CDR3: CASSSWISAGANVLTF; DNA: TGTGCCAGCAGCTCCTGGATCTCGGCTGGGGCCAACGTCCTGACTTTC
length: 17; V: TRBV4-3; D: -; J: TRBJ2-3; size: few; CDR3: CASSPNLRGTSTDTQYF; DNA: TGCGCCAGCAGCCCAAATCTCAGGGGAACTAGCACAGATACGCAGTATTTT
length: 13; V: TRBV6-6; D: TRBD1; J: TRBJ2-5; size: -; CDR3: CASRGQGAETQYF; DNA: TGTGCCAGCAGGGGACAGGGGGCAGAGACCCAGTACTTC
length: 15; V: TRBV7-7; D: -; J: TRBJ2-5; size: many; CDR3: CASSYKGELQETQYF; DNA: TGTGCTAGCAGCTATAAAGGGGAGCTCCAAGAGACCCAGTACTTC
length: 12; V: TRBV10-3; D: -; J: TRBJ1-1; size: -; CDR3: CAISVGRTEAFF; DNA: TGTGCCATCAGTGTCGGAAGGACTGAAGCTTTCTTT
length: 18; V: TRBV20-1; D: TRBD1; J: TRBJ1-1; size: -; CDR3: CSARHPGQVSYKNTEAFF; DNA: TGCAGTGCTCGCCATCCGGGACAGGTTTCTTATAAGAACACTGAAGCTTTCTTT
length: 12; V: TRBV7-6; D: -; J: TRBJ1-1; size: many; CDR3: CASSSENTEAFF; DNA: TGTGCCAGCAGTTCTGAAAACACTGAAGCTTTCTTT
length: 15; V: TRBV19; D: -; J: TRBJ1-1; size: few; CDR3: CASSWKRQINTEAFF; DNA: TGTGCCAGTAGTTGGAAACGACAGATTAACACTGAAGCTTTCTTT
length: 16; V: TRBV14; D: TRBD1; J: TRBJ2-1; size: few; CDR3: CASSQAPGQQYNEQFF; DNA: TGTGCCAGCAGCCAGGCTCCGGGACAGCAGTACAATGAGCAGTTCTTC
length: 13; V: TRBV10-3; D: -; J: TRBJ2-5; size: -; CDR3: CAISEARAETQYF; DNA: TGTGCCATCAGTGAGGCCAGGGCAGAGACCCAGTACTTC
length: 15; V: TRBV7-2; D: TRBD2; J: TRBJ2-1; size: many; CDR3: CASSWGGLAGDEQFF; DNA: TGTGCCAGCAGCTGGGGGGGACTAGCGGGGGATGAGCAGTTCTTC
length: 16; V: TRBV29-1; D: TRBD2; J: TRBJ2-1; size: -; CDR3: CSVRTSGDPPNNEQFF; DNA: TGCAGCGTGAGGACTAGCGGGGATCCGCCAAACAATGAGCAGTTCTTC
length: 16; V: TRBV7-6; D: TRBD1; J: TRBJ2-2; size: many; CDR3: CASSSGTGLVTGELFF; DNA: TGTGCCAGCAGCTCTGGGACAGGGTTGGTCACCGGGGAGCTGTTTTTT
length: 18; V: TRBV28; D: TRBD1; J: TRBJ2-3; size: few; CDR3: CASSSRDRPKVGADTQYF; DNA: TGTGCCAGCAGTTCACGGGACAGGCCAAAGGTTGGTGCAGATACGCAGTATTTT
length: 14; V: TRBV7-6; D: TRBD1; J: TRBJ2-7; size: many; CDR3: CASSQTGSSYEQYF; DNA: TGTGCCAGCAGCCAGACAGGGAGCTCCTACGAGCAGTACTTC
length: 16; V: TRBV7-9; D: -; J: TRBJ2-3; size: -; CDR3: CASSLFSGPNTDTQYF; DNA: TGTGCCAGCAGCTTGTTTTCAGGACCTAACACAGATACGCAGTATTTT